The following is a T cell receptor (beta chain) sequence with its context. As yet, its antigen is unknown. The tumor samples were collected prior to definitive surgery or chemotherapy. The repertoire was sequenced with immunoSEQ multiplex PCR; TCRdb's copy has only in-frame clones and lacks some. In the table there are about 7,700 clones, about 69% of which are singletons. This record belongs to a study of high-grade serous ovarian cancer treatment subgroups. Study outcomes and limitations: Bulk tumor TCR sequencing gave no spatial information.

The CDR3 has 16 residues. The J segment lost 4 bases and the V segment lost 6 bases, leaving 9 bases of the junction unmatched. Germline assignment: CDR1 SGHTA and CDR2 FQGTGA. The TCR sequence derives from a human donor with high-grade serous ovarian cancer. The gene calls are TRBV7-3 and TRBJ2-1; 10 nucleotides match TRBD2. The sequenced material came from tumor tissue. This CDR3 is CASSPSGRPEYNEQFF. The CDR3 DNA reads TGTGCCAGCAGTCCTAGCGGGAGACCCGAGTACAATGAGCAGTTCTTC.